The 17 T cell receptor beta chains below were found in one sample sequenced in a study of shared clonotypes between healthy human individuals. CD8 cells classed as naive were CD45RO-negative and positively selected for CCR7, excluding terminally differentiated effector memory CD45RA+ cells. TCRdb keeps only in-frame clones here, not all; method: immunoSEQ multiplex PCR. The top ten hold approximately 0.2% of the sample, which has fewer than 1 million clones, about 96% seen once. Material for sequencing was naive CD8+ T cells sorted from blood. The receptors derive from a man younger than 40 in good health.

This rearrangement joins TRBV30 to TRBJ2-2; no reliable D call. V gave up 4 bases and J gave up 6 bases, with 9 bases separating them. The CDR3 contains 12 residues. Germline CDR1 and CDR2: GTSNPN and SVGIG (reference sequence). This CDR3 reads CAWTAAPGELFF. CDR3 bases: TGTGCCTGGACCGCTGCTCCCGGGGAGCTGTTTTTT.

This chain links TRBV30 with TRBJ2-3; 10 bases align to TRBD2. This CDR3 has 17 amino acids. Germline V gene lookup returns CDR1 GTSNPN and CDR2 SVGIG (reference sequence). The V gene end was trimmed by 0 bases and the J gene end by 5 bases; junction bases not matched to a gene: 11. The CDR3 DNA reads as TGTGCCTGGAGTGTACGTCCTCGTAGCGGGAGGTTAGATACGCAGTATTTT. Translating gives CAWSVRPRSGRLDTQYF. Using reference TRBV30 and TRBJ2-3 for the parts outside the CDR3, the full variable domain is SQTIHQWPATLVQPVGSPLSLECTVEGTSNPNLYWYRQAAGRGLQLLFYSVGIGQISSEVPQNLSASRPQDRQFILSSKKLLLSDSGFYLCAWSVRPRSGRLDTQYFGPGTRLTVL.

This clone was counted only a few times. The rearrangement uses TRBV7-9 and TRBJ1-4, with D perhaps matching TRBD1 (5 bases). Germline CDR1 reads SEHNR; CDR2 reads FQNEAQ (reference sequence). V dropped 1 base and J dropped 4 bases, with 10 bases sitting between them. CDR3 length equals 15 residues. This chain's CDR3 is CASSLEGPRNEKLFF. In nucleotides, the CDR3 is TGTGCCAGCAGCTTAGAGGGGCCCCGTAATGAAAAACTGTTTTTT.

The genes are TRBV11-2 and TRBJ2-2; 7 bases map to TRBD2. J lost 4 bases, V lost 5 bases, and 7 bases had no gene match. Germline CDR1 reads SGHAT; CDR2 reads FQNNGV. The CDR3 covers 15 residues. The DNA for the CDR3 is TGTGCCAGCAGCCCTATCCTAGCGGTCACCGGGGAGCTGTTTTTT. It translates to CASSPILAVTGELFF.

This chain connects TRBV9 to TRBJ2-7; 7 bases are shared with TRBD1. The CDR3 is 15 residues long. J was trimmed by 2 bases and V by 4 bases; bases with no gene match: 9. CDR1 and CDR2 (germline): SGDLS, YYNGEE. Written as DNA, the CDR3 is TGTGCCAGCAGCCCGTCACAGGGGATAGCCTACGAGCAGTACTTC. This sequence encodes CASSPSQGIAYEQYF. The entire variable domain, with the rest obtained from reference TRBV9 and TRBJ2-7, is as follows: DSGVTQTPKHLITATGQRVTLRCSPRSGDLSVYWYQQSLDQGLQFLIQYYNGEERAKGNILERFSAQQFPDLHSELNLSSLELGDSALYFCASSPSQGIAYEQYFGPGTRLTVT.

The chain is built from TRBV20-1 and TRBJ1-1; no firm D call. CDR1 DFQATT and CDR2 SNEGSKA come from the germline V gene (reference sequence). This CDR3 is 11 amino acids long. Trimming removed 5 bases at V and 5 bases at J, with 9 bases between. CDR3 nucleotides: TGCAGTGCTCCTGAGGGAACTGAAGCTTTCTTT. Translated, it gives CSAPEGTEAFF.

The chain has TRBV5-1 and TRBJ2-1; 10 nucleotides agree with TRBD2. The junction had 2 bases not matched to a gene; V was cut back by 0 bases and J by 5 bases. CDR3 length equals 15 residues. Germline CDR1 reads SGHRS; CDR2 reads YFSETQ. Written as DNA, the CDR3 is TGCGCCAGCAGCTTGGGGACTAGCGGCCACAATGAGCAGTTCTTC. Translating it yields CASSLGTSGHNEQFF. Variable domain in full (rest from reference TRBV5-1 and TRBJ2-1): KAGVTQTPRYLIKTRGQQVTLSCSPISGHRSVSWYQQTPGQGLQFLFEYFSETQRNKGNFPGRFSGRQFSNSRSEMNVSTLELGDSALYLCASSLGTSGHNEQFFGPGTRLTVL.

V usage is TRBV27 and J usage is TRBJ2-7, with TRBD1 identical over 11 bases. In germline, CDR1 is MNHEY, CDR2 SMNVEV (reference sequence). Trimming removed 7 bases from V and 6 bases from J; junction bases left unmatched: 11. This CDR3 contains 15 residues. The CDR3 DNA sequence: TGTGCCAGCACAACCCTACGGACAGGGGGCTTCGAGCAGTACTTC. It is translated as CASTTLRTGGFEQYF.

The V call is TRBV27, the J call TRBJ1-5; no definite D call. Trimming stripped 3 bases from V and 5 bases from J, with 5 bases between. Germline V gene lookup returns CDR1 MNHEY and CDR2 SMNVEV (reference sequence). The length of the CDR3 is 12 residues. In nucleotides, the CDR3 is TGTGCCAGCAGTTTCCTGGATCAGCCCCAGCATTTT. This sequence encodes CASSFLDQPQHF.

This chain connects TRBV9 to TRBJ2-1, with a tentative D call TRBD2 (6 bases). Germline V gene data show CDR1 as SGDLS and CDR2 as YYNGEE. The CDR3 loop spans 13 amino acids. Deletions cut 2 bases from V and 7 bases from J, with 10 bases between. The CDR3 reads CASSVYGGNEQFF. CDR3 DNA: TGTGCCAGCAGCGTCTACGGGGGAAATGAGCAGTTCTTC.

This sequence joins TRBV12-5 and TRBJ2-1; possibly TRBD1 for D (5 bases). In germline, CDR1 is LGHNT, CDR2 FRNRAP. This CDR3 has 14 amino acids. The V gene lost 0 bases and the J gene lost 6 bases, with 9 bases spanning the gap. The CDR3 loop reads CASGLVGLSNEQFF. The DNA for the CDR3 is TGTGCTAGTGGTTTGGTGGGGCTTAGCAATGAGCAGTTCTTC. The entire variable domain, with the rest obtained from reference TRBV12-5 and TRBJ2-1, is as follows: DARVTQTPRHKVTEMGQEVTMRCQPILGHNTVFWYRQTMMQGLELLAYFRNRAPLDDSGMPKDRFSAEMPDATLATLKIQPSEPRDSAVYFCASGLVGLSNEQFFGPGTRLTVL.

This chain uses TRBV4-2 with TRBJ2-4; no firm D call. The germline V gene encodes CDR1 LGHNA and CDR2 YNFKEQ. Trimming left V 0 bases short and J 9 bases short, with 18 bases between. CDR3 length equals 16 residues. CDR3: CASSQDEAGGRSIQYF. The CDR3 region has the DNA TGTGCCAGCAGCCAAGATGAGGCAGGCGGAAGGAGCATTCAGTACTTC.

The chain has TRBV29-1 and TRBJ2-1; D unclear. Trimming shortened V by 0 bases and J by 9 bases, and 12 bases separated the two germline ends. The CDR3 length is 13 residues. The germline gives CDR1 SQVTM, CDR2 ANQGSEA. Written as DNA, the CDR3 is TGCAGCGTTGAAGATCAGCCCAACGCTGAGCAGTTCTTC. Its protein is CSVEDQPNAEQFF.

The chain joins TRBV4-1 to TRBJ2-7; unclear D gene. Trimming shortened V by 1 base and J by 3 bases, and 7 bases separated the two germline ends. The CDR3 is 13 residues long. Germline V gene sequence: CDR1 MGHRA, CDR2 YSYEKL. The CDR3 spells CASSQGADYEQYF. The CDR3 DNA follows: TGCGCCAGCAGCCAAGGCGCGGACTACGAGCAGTACTTC.

The V and J genes are TRBV5-1 and TRBJ2-3; 9 positions match TRBD2. Losses at the gene ends were 0 bases for V and 5 bases for J; bases not matched to a gene: 4. The CDR3 sequence is 15 residues long. The germline gives CDR1 SGHRS, CDR2 YFSETQ. The CDR3 DNA reads TGCGCCAGCAGCTTGGGGCTAGCGGGGCTAGATACGCAGTATTTT. Translating it yields CASSLGLAGLDTQYF.

V usage is TRBV27 and J usage is TRBJ2-3, with 7 positions matching TRBD2. V lost 8 bases, J lost 5 bases, and 16 bases stayed unmatched. Germline V gives CDR1 MNHEY, CDR2 SMNVEV (reference sequence). This CDR3 is built from 16 residues. CDR3 coding DNA: TGTGCCAGCGGACCCCGAATTCTCGCGGGAGAAGATACGCAGTATTTT. It specifies CASGPRILAGEDTQYF.

The chain joins TRBV7-9 to TRBJ2-5; unclear D gene. This CDR3 spans 16 amino acids. V lost 5 bases, J lost 0 bases, and 16 bases lay in between. Germline V gene sequence: CDR1 SEHNR, CDR2 FQNEAQ (reference sequence). The CDR3 is CASSQNKQLNQETQYF. The CDR3 DNA is TGTGCCAGCAGCCAGAATAAACAACTAAACCAAGAGACCCAGTACTTC.